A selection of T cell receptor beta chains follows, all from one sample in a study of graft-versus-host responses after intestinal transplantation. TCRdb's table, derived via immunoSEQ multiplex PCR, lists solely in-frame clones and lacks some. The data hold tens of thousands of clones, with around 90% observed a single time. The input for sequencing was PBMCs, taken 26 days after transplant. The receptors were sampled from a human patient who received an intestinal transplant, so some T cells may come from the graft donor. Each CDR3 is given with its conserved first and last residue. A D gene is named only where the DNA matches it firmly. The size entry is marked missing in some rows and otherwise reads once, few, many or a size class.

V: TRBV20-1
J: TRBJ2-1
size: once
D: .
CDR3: CSARSGNEQFF
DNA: TGCAGTGCTAGATCGGGGAATGAGCAGTTCTTC

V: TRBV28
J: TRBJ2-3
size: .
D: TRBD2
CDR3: CASSMGLATDTQYF
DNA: TGTGCCAGCAGCATGGGACTAGCCACAGATACGCAGTATTTT

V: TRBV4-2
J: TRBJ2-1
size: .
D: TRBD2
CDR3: CASSSRGEEDEQFF
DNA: TGTGCCAGCAGCTCCCGGGGGGAGGAAGATGAGCAGTTCTTC

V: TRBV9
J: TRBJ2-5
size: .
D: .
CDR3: CASSGGEIQETQYF
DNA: TGTGCCAGCAGCGGGGGGGAGATCCAAGAGACCCAGTACTTC

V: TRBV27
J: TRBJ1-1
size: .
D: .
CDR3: CASRDRVGVSGVQENTEAFF
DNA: TGTGCCAGCAGGGACCGAGTGGGTGTGTCAGGGGTTCAGGAAAACACTGAAGCTTTCTTT

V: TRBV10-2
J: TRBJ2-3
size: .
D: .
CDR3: CASSESRSPRDTQYF
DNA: TGCGCCAGCAGTGAGTCTAGGAGCCCACGAGATACGCAGTATTTT

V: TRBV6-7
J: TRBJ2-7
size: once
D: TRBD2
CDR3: CAGLDREAGPYEQYF
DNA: TGTGCCGGACTGGACCGGGAAGCGGGACCTTACGAGCAGTACTTC

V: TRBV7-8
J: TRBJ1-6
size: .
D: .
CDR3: CASSPSPPHDYNSPLHF
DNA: TGTGCCAGCAGCCCGTCCCCCCCACATGACTATAATTCACCCCTCCACTTT

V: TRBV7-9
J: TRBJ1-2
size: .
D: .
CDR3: CASSLPPHRNYGYTF
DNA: TGTGCCAGCAGCTTACCTCCACACCGAAACTATGGCTACACCTTC

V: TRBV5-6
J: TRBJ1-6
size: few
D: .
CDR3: CASSLAGYSPLHF
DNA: TGTGCCAGCAGCTTGGCAGGGTATTCACCCCTCCACTTT

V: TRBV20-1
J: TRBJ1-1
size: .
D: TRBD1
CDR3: CSAPTGGMAFF
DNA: TGCAGTGCACCGACAGGGGGTATGGCTTTCTTT

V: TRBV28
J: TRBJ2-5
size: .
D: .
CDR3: CASSLFRFQETQYF
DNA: TGTGCCAGCAGTTTATTCCGGTTTCAAGAGACCCAGTACTTC

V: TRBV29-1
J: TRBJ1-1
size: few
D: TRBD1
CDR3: CSGWDRAMNTEAFF
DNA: TGCAGCGGGTGGGACAGGGCCATGAACACTGAAGCTTTCTTT

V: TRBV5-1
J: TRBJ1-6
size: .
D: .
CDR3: CASSLGLTNSPLHF
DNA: TGCGCCAGCAGCTTGGGGCTCACTAATTCACCCCTCCACTTT

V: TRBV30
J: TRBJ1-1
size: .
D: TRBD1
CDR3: CAWKGGPGQRAFF
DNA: TGTGCCTGGAAGGGGGGTCCGGGACAGAGAGCTTTCTTT

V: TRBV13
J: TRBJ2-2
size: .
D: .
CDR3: CASSYTGPGELFF
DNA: TGTGCCAGCAGCTACACAGGGCCCGGGGAGCTGTTTTTT

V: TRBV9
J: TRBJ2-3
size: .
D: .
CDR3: CASSPRSGTQIPDTQYF
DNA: TGTGCCAGCAGCCCCCGTTCCGGGACTCAGATCCCAGATACGCAGTATTTT

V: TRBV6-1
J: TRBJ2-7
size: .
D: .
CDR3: CASIKTSSEQYF
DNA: TGTGCCAGCATAAAGACTAGTAGCGAGCAGTACTTC

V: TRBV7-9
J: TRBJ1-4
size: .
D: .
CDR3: CASSLGAFATNEKLFF
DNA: TGTGCCAGCAGCTTAGGGGCCTTTGCAACTAATGAAAAACTGTTTTTT

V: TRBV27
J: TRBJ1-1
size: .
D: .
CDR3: CASSLSRQTEAFF
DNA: TGTGCCAGCAGCCTATCCCGACAGACTGAAGCTTTCTTT

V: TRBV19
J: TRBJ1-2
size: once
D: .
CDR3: CASGARVDFYGYTF
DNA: TGTGCCAGTGGGGCCAGGGTGGATTTCTATGGCTACACCTTC

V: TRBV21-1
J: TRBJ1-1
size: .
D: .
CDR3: CASSRAGIYPLEAFF
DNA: TGTGCCAGCAGCAGGGCAGGAATCTACCCCCTTGAAGCTTTCTTT

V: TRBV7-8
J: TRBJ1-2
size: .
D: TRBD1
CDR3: CASSLVEGANYGYTF
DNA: TGTGCCAGCAGCTTAGTTGAGGGGGCGAACTATGGCTACACCTTC

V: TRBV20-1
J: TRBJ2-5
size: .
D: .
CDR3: CSAVTRETQYF
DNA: TGCAGTGCTGTTACCCGGGAGACCCAGTACTTC

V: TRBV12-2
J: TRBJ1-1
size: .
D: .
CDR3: CASRLEGANRGPTEAFF
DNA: TGTGCAAGTCGCTTAGAAGGGGCAAACAGGGGTCCCACTGAAGCTTTCTTT

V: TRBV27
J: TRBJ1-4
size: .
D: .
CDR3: CASSPPGENEKLFF
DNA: TGTGCCAGCAGTCCGCCGGGGGAGAATGAAAAACTGTTTTTT

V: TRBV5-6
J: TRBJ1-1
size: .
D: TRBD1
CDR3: CASSSPGQGFGTEAFF
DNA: TGTGCCAGCAGCTCGCCGGGACAGGGGTTTGGGACTGAAGCTTTCTTT

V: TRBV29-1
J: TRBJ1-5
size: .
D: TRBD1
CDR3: CSAEPGQPMDSNQPQHF
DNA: TGCAGCGCTGAACCGGGACAGCCAATGGATAGCAATCAGCCCCAGCATTTT

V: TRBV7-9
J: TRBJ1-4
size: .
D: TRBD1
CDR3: CASSLTRGPNEKLFF
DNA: TGTGCCAGCAGCTTAACCAGGGGGCCCAATGAAAAACTGTTTTTT

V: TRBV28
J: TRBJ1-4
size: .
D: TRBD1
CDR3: CASSRRGLDEKLFF
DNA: TGTGCCAGCAGCCGTAGGGGGCTGGATGAAAAACTGTTTTTT

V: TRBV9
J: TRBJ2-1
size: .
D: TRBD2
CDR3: CASNRAGANNEQFF
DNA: TGTGCCAGCAATCGAGCGGGGGCCAACAATGAGCAGTTCTTC

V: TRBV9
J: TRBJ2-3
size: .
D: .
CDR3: CASSVGGGTSTDTQYF
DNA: TGTGCCAGCAGCGTAGGGGGCGGAACTAGCACAGATACGCAGTATTTT

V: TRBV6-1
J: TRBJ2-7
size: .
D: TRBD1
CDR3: CASSEAGDRPYEQYF
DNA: TGTGCCAGCAGTGAAGCGGGGGACAGGCCCTACGAGCAGTACTTC

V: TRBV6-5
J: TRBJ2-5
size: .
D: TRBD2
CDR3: CASSYWRGIQETQYF
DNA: TGTGCCAGCAGTTACTGGCGGGGGATCCAAGAGACCCAGTACTTC

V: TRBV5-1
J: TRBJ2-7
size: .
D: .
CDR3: CASSSSGGFGEQYF
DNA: TGCGCCAGCAGCTCATCGGGGGGCTTCGGCGAGCAGTACTTC

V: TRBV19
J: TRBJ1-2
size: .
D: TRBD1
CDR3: CASSMRQGANYGYTF
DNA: TGTGCCAGTAGTATGAGACAGGGGGCTAACTATGGCTACACCTTC

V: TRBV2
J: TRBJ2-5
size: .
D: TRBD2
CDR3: CASSGLAGTQYF
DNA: TGTGCCAGCAGCGGACTAGCGGGGACCCAGTACTTC

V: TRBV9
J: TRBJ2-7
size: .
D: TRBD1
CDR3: CASSVVDRTYEQYF
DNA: TGTGCCAGCAGCGTAGTGGACAGGACCTACGAGCAGTACTTC

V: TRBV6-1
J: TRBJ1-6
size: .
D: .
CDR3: CASTGQWADSPLHF
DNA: TGTGCCAGCACCGGACAGTGGGCCGACTCACCCCTCCACTTT

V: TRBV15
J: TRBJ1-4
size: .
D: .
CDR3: CATSLLRGRGEKLFF
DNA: TGTGCCACCAGCCTCCTTCGGGGGAGGGGTGAAAAACTGTTTTTT

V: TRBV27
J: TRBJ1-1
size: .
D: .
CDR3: CASSFGDYTEAFF
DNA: TGTGCCAGCAGTTTCGGGGACTACACTGAAGCTTTCTTT

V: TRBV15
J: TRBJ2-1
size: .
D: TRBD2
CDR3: CATSGRASGVSNEQFF
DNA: TGTGCCACCAGCGGTAGGGCTAGCGGGGTCTCCAATGAGCAGTTCTTC

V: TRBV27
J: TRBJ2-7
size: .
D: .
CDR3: CASRRGASYEQYF
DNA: TGTGCCAGCCGTCGGGGAGCCTCCTACGAGCAGTACTTC

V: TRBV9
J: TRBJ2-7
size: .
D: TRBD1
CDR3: CASSVPGQGTLEQYF
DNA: TGTGCCAGCAGCGTTCCCGGACAGGGGACCCTAGAGCAGTACTTC

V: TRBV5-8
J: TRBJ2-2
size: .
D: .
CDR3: CASSFGDTNTGELFF
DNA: TGTGCCAGCAGCTTCGGAGATACGAACACCGGGGAGCTGTTTTTT

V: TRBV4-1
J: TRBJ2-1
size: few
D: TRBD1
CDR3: CASSPRAGTGLYNEQFF
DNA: TGCGCCAGCAGCCCCCGAGCCGGGACAGGGCTCTACAATGAGCAGTTCTTC

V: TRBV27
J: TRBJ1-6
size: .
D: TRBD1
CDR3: CASSTGGSPLHF
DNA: TGTGCCAGCAGTACAGGGGGATCACCCCTCCACTTT

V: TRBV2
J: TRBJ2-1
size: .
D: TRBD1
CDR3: CASSLSGQRYNEQFF
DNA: TGTGCCAGCAGCTTGTCGGGACAGAGATACAATGAGCAGTTCTTC

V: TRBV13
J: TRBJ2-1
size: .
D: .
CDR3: CAGAGRGRNEQFF
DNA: TGTGCCGGAGCTGGGCGGGGTCGGAATGAGCAGTTCTTC

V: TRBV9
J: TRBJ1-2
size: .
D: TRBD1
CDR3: CASSNDLGQSYGYTF
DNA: TGTGCCAGCAGCAATGACCTGGGACAGAGCTATGGCTACACCTTC

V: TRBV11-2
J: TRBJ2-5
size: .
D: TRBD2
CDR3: CASSSNWGAGVATQYF
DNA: TGTGCCAGCAGTTCTAACTGGGGTGCGGGAGTTGCGACCCAGTACTTC

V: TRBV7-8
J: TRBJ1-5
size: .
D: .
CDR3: CASSLARGNSNQPQHF
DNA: TGTGCCAGCAGCTTAGCCCGGGGGAATAGCAATCAGCCCCAGCATTTT

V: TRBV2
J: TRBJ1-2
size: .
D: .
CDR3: CASRLPARNYGYTF
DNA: TGTGCCAGCAGACTACCCGCAAGGAACTATGGCTACACCTTC

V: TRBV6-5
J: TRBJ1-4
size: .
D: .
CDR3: CASSRGTNEKLFF
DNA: TGTGCCAGCAGTAGGGGAACTAATGAAAAACTGTTTTTT

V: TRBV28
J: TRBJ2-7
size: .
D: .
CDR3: CASGLAKPDEQYF
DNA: TGTGCCAGTGGCCTAGCGAAACCAGACGAGCAGTACTTC

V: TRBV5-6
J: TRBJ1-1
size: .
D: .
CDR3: CASSLWGLRVNTEAFF
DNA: TGTGCCAGCAGCTTGTGGGGCCTCCGGGTGAACACTGAAGCTTTCTTT

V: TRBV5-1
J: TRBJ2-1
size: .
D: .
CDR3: CASTSTPGGNEQFF
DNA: TGCGCCAGCACCTCGACTCCCGGGGGCAATGAGCAGTTCTTC

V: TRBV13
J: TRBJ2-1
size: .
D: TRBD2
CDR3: CASSLGLAGDYRDEQFF
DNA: TGTGCCAGCAGCTTAGGTCTAGCGGGGGACTATAGGGATGAGCAGTTCTTC

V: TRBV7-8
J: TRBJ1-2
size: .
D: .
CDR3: CASSLATGYGYTF
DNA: TGTGCCAGCAGCTTAGCGACAGGTTATGGCTACACCTTC